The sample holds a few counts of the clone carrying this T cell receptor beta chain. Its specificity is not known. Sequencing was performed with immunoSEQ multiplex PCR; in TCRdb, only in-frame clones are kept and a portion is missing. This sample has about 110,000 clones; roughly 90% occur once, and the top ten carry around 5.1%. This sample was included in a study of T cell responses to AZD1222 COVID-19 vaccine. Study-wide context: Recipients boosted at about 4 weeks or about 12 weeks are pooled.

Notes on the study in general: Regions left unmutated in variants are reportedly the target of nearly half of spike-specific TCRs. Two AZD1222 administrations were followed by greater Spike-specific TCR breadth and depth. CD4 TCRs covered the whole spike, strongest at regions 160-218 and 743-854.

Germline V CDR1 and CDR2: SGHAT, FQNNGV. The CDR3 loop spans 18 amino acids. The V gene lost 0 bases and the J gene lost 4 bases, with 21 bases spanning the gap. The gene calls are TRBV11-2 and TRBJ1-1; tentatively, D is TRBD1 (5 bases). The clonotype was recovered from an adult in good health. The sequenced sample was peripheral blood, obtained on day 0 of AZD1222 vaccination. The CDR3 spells CASSLDSAWGRGGTEAFF. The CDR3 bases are TGTGCCAGCAGCTTAGATTCCGCCTGGGGCCGGGGGGGCACTGAAGCTTTCTTT.